The 27 T cell receptor beta chains below come from one sample, sequenced in a study of breast tumors, draining lymph nodes, adjacent tissues. A single record per CDR3 protein comes from TCRdb applying MiXCR to the multiplex PCR reads. The sample consists of approximately 52,000 distinct CDR3 sequences, roughly 40% of them appearing once. Sequencing was carried out using breast tumor tissue. The receptors here all came from a female donor with breast cancer. Some clones in this sample may be carry-over from other donors' samples.

The V call is TRBV20-1, the J call TRBJ2-7; D not resolved. This CDR3 spans 14 amino acids. The germline V gene encodes CDR1 DFQATT and CDR2 SNEGSKA (reference sequence). The CDR3 DNA reads as TGCAGCGCTTTATCTCGGGCGAGCTCCTACGAGCAGTACTTC. Translation gives CSALSRASSYEQYF.

V gene TRBV6-2 or TRBV6-3 combines with J gene TRBJ2-7; TRBD1 agrees at 7 bases. CDR1 is MNHEY and CDR2 is SVGEGT in the germline V gene. The CDR3 is 14 residues long. V lost 8 bases, J lost 4 bases, and 11 bases stayed unmatched. In DNA form, the CDR3 reads TGTGCCAGCGGGCGCCGGACAGGTTTTTACGAGCAGTACTTC. Protein sequence: CASGRRTGFYEQYF.

In this sample, this clonotype turned up many times. This chain joins TRBV6-5 and TRBJ2-3; TRBD2 matches at 7 bases. From germline, CDR1 is MNHEY and CDR2 SVGAGI. The CDR3 runs 15 residues. Unmatched junction bases numbered 8, after V lost 6 bases and J lost 2 bases. The CDR3 reads CASRFSGQVTDTQYF. The CDR3 DNA reads TGTGCCAGCAGGTTTAGCGGGCAGGTCACAGATACGCAGTATTTT.

This clonotype showed up just a few times. This chain connects TRBV28 to TRBJ2-2; 12 positions match TRBD1. The CDR3 extends over 16 amino acids. With V trimmed by 6 bases and J by 6 bases, 8 bases remained unmatched. Germline CDR1 is MDHEN and CDR2 is SYDVKM. DNA of the CDR3: TGTGCCAGCAGAAAGCCCGGGACAGGGGGCTCCGGGGAGCTGTTTTTT. Translating gives CASRKPGTGGSGELFF. Combining the CDR3 with reference TRBV28 and TRBJ2-2 gives the whole variable domain DVKVTQSSRYLVKRTGEKVFLECVQDMDHENMFWYRQDPGLGLRLIYFSYDVKMKEKGDIPEGYSVSREKKERFSLILESASTNQTSMYLCASRKPGTGGSGELFFGEGSRLTVL.

This clonotype occurred many times. The CDR3 nucleotides read TGTGCCAGCAGTATACAGGGATCGCAAGAGACCCAGTACTTC. It encodes CASSIQGSQETQYF. V and J are TRBV2 and TRBJ2-5; D is possibly TRBD1 (6 bases). Trimming pared 5 bases from V and 2 bases from J, leaving 12 bases between. Germline loops: CDR1 SNHLY, CDR2 FYNNEI. The CDR3 length is 14 residues.

This clonotype was seen ten or more times. One junction end disagrees with the germline gene, perhaps due to a read error. V gene TRBV10-3 combines with J gene TRBJ1-2; perhaps TRBD1 as D (5 bases). Germline-derived CDR1 and CDR2 are ENHRY and SYGVKD. This CDR3 spans 20 amino acids. For the CDR3, the DNA is TGTGCCATCAGTGAGTCATCCGGGGAGGTCTGGGGCTCCGCGGGGTATGGCTACCCCTTC. It encodes CAISESSGEVWGSAGYGYPF.

This clonotype showed up many times. The chain uses TRBV5-1 and TRBJ2-7; 9 nucleotides line up with TRBD1. The CDR3 is 15 amino acids. Trimming cost V 0 bases and J 3 bases; bases outside gene matches: 4. Germline lookup yields CDR1 SGHRS and CDR2 YFSETQ. CDR3 sequence reads: CASSLGDRDFYEQYF. CDR3 nucleotide sequence: TGCGCCAGCAGCTTGGGGGACAGGGATTTCTACGAGCAGTACTTC.

This clonotype was recorded many times. This rearrangement joins TRBV6-6 to TRBJ1-2; 8 bases align to TRBD1. The CDR3 loop spans 14 amino acids. Trimming removed 6 bases from V and 5 bases from J; junction bases left unmatched: 8. The germline CDR1 and CDR2 sequences are MNHNY and SVGAGI (reference sequence). The CDR3 protein is CASSLTGGLYGYTF. The DNA for the CDR3 is TGTGCCAGCAGCCTAACAGGGGGACTTTATGGCTACACCTTC.

This clonotype was observed at least ten times. The rearrangement uses TRBV20-1 and TRBJ1-1; perhaps TRBD1 as D (5 bases). Per germline, CDR1 DFQATT and CDR2 SNEGSKA (reference sequence). Trimming pared 2 bases from V and 6 bases from J, leaving 13 bases between. The CDR3 is made up of 13 amino acids. CDR3 in DNA: TGCAGTGCTAGATTGCAGGGTGGAGCTGAAGCTTTCTTT. Translated, it gives CSARLQGGAEAFF.

This clonotype has ten or more counts. The chain carries TRBV5-4 and TRBJ2-1, with 7 bases identical to TRBD2. J lost 2 bases, V lost 4 bases, and 3 bases had no gene match. This CDR3 is built from 14 residues. CDR1 is SGHNT and CDR2 is YYREEE in the germline V gene (reference sequence). The CDR3 protein is CASSPSGAYNEQFF. Here the CDR3 DNA reads TGTGCCAGCAGCCCTAGCGGTGCCTACAATGAGCAGTTCTTC.

This clonotype has at least ten counts. This chain uses TRBV7-2 with TRBJ2-3, with a possible D match to TRBD2 (6 bases). From germline, CDR1 is SGHTA and CDR2 FQGNSA. CDR3 size: 14 residues. V was trimmed by 5 bases and J by 2 bases, leaving 11 bases between them. The CDR3 region is CASSDSGITDTQYF. CDR3 DNA sequence: TGTGCCAGCAGCGATAGCGGAATCACAGATACGCAGTATTTT.

This clonotype was picked up many times. This chain joins TRBV5-8 and TRBJ1-2; no firm D call. There are 14 residues in the CDR3. V was pared by 2 bases and J by 5 bases, with 13 bases between. Germline CDR1 and CDR2: SGHTS and YDEGEE. As DNA, the CDR3 is TGTGCCAGCAGCTTAAGACACGTCCGGTATGGCTACACCTTC. Its protein product is CASSLRHVRYGYTF.

This chain connects TRBV24-1 to TRBJ1-2, with D tentatively TRBD1 (6 bases). Germline CDR1 is KGHDR and CDR2 is SFDVKD. V lost 2 bases to trimming and J lost 6 bases, with 15 bases between them. This CDR3 comprises 15 residues. The CDR3 DNA is TGTGCCACCAGTGATTCCTCAGGGGTAATGCATGGCTACACCTTC. Its protein product is CATSDSSGVMHGYTF.

V gene TRBV12-3 or TRBV12-4 combines with J gene TRBJ2-7, with no clear D. V lost 6 bases and J lost 6, with 12 bases in between. The CDR3 is 12 residues long. The CDR3 sequence is CASSVITAEQYF. CDR3 in DNA: TGTGCCAGCAGCGTGATTACCGCCGAGCAGTACTTC.

The sample holds one count of this clonotype. The V gene is TRBV20-1, the J gene TRBJ2-7; 9 positions match TRBD1. CDR1 and CDR2 from the germline V gene are DFQATT and SNEGSKA (reference sequence). This CDR3 region has 12 residues. Trimming removed 6 bases from V and 7 bases from J; junction bases left unmatched: 7. As DNA, the CDR3 is TGCAGTGCAACCGGGACAGGGTGGGAGCAGTACTTC. It codes for CSATGTGWEQYF.

The gene calls are TRBV29-1 and TRBJ2-2, with a possible D match to TRBD1 (6 bases). The germline gives CDR1 SQVTM, CDR2 ANQGSEA. Between the trimmed V and J ends, which lost 6 bases and 0 bases, there was a span of 11 bases. The CDR3 is made up of 14 amino acids. Written as DNA, the CDR3 is TGCAGCGTGACAGGCTGTGCGAACACCGGGGAGCTGTTTTTT. It specifies CSVTGCANTGELFF.

Notes on this clonotype: A much more abundant neighbour one base away suggests this may be a read error. The genes are TRBV6-2 or TRBV6-3 and TRBJ2-5; D remains unclear. Germline lookup yields CDR1 MNHEY and CDR2 SVGEGT. The CDR3 contains 12 residues. CDR3 in amino acids: CAGSYSRETQYF. The CDR3 bases are TGTGCCGGCAGTTACTCGAGAGAGACCCAGTACTTC.

This clonotype was observed at least ten times. The V call is TRBV7-2, the J call TRBJ1-2, with a weak D call TRBD1 (5 bases). V was shortened by 1 base and J by 6 bases, with 18 bases between the two germline ends. The CDR3 has 16 residues. The V gene's germline CDR1 is SGHTA and CDR2 FQGNSA. CDR3 bases: TGTGCCAGCAGCTTAGTAAGCGGGACGGCCCTGGATGGCTACACCTTC. As protein: CASSLVSGTALDGYTF.

The sample holds one count of this clonotype. The genes are TRBV20-1 and TRBJ1-5; D gene uncertain. V lost 8 bases to trimming and J lost 7 bases, with 9 bases between them. The CDR3 length is 10 residues. Per the germline V gene, CDR1 is DFQATT and CDR2 is SNEGSKA (reference sequence). The CDR3 DNA follows: TGCAGTTTCGACGGACAGCCCCAGCATTTT. Protein product: CSFDGQPQHF.

This clonotype was detected many times. The chain links TRBV5-5 to TRBJ2-7, with D possibly being TRBD2 (7 bases). Trimming took off 5 bases at V and 2 bases at J, with 8 bases between the two ends. The CDR3 contains 12 residues. CDR1 and CDR2 from the germline V gene are SGHKS and YYEKEE (reference sequence). The DNA of the CDR3 is TGTGCCAGCAGGGGGGGGCCCTACGAGCAGTACTTC. This gives the protein CASRGGPYEQYF.

Comments on this clonotype: An end of the junction differs from the germline gene, which may be a read error. This chain connects TRBV25-1 to TRBJ2-7; D gene uncertain. The CDR3 length is 11 residues. The germline V gene encodes CDR1 MGHDK and CDR2 SYGVNS. The DNA of the CDR3 is TGTGCCAGCAGTTACGGATACGAGCAGTGCTTT. It codes for CASSYGYEQCF.

The V and J genes are TRBV20-1 and TRBJ2-3; 9 nucleotides align to TRBD2. This CDR3 is built from 15 residues. V lost 3 bases, J lost 4 bases, and 8 bases stayed unmatched. Germline values: CDR1 DFQATT, CDR2 SNEGSKA (reference sequence). CDR3 in amino acids: CSARLASGISDTQYF. CDR3 nucleotide sequence: TGCAGTGCTAGGTTGGCTAGCGGGATCTCAGATACGCAGTATTTT.

This clonotype has ten or more counts. The CDR3 DNA is TGCAGTGCCCCGACACAGGGGATTACCGGGGAGCTGTTTTTT. It is translated as CSAPTQGITGELFF. The chain has TRBV20-1 and TRBJ2-2; 7 positions match TRBD1. This CDR3 is built from 14 residues. J gave up 5 bases and V 6 bases, and 9 bases lay outside the gene matches. The germline V gene encodes CDR1 DFQATT and CDR2 SNEGSKA (reference sequence).

At least ten counts were recorded for this clonotype. The chain is built from TRBV11-2 and TRBJ2-1; D remains ambiguous. V was cut by 5 bases and J by 9 bases, with 11 bases left in between. Germline loops: CDR1 SGHAT, CDR2 FQNNGV. The CDR3 has 12 residues. The CDR3 loop reads CASSPPSPEQFF. The CDR3 nucleotides read TGTGCCAGCAGCCCCCCGTCCCCTGAGCAGTTCTTC.

This chain uses TRBV9 with TRBJ2-7; TRBD2 matches at 14 bases. Matching the DNA end better, TRBJ2-1 makes the J call doubtful. CDR1 SGDLS and CDR2 YYNGEE come from the germline V gene. This CDR3 region has 15 residues. CDR3 region: CASSGGTSGSDEQFF. CDR3 coding DNA: TGTGCCAGCAGCGGTGGGACTAGCGGGAGCGATGAGCAGTTCTTC.

By its share, this clonotype is medium-sized. V gene TRBV9 combines with J gene TRBJ2-7; 11 bases match TRBD2. Germline V gene sequence: CDR1 SGDLS, CDR2 YYNGEE. With V trimmed by 3 bases and J by 3 bases, 5 bases remained unmatched. The CDR3 contains 15 residues. The CDR3 loop is CASSATGTSGYEQYF. CDR3 DNA sequence: TGTGCCAGCAGCGCAACCGGGACTAGCGGCTACGAGCAGTACTTC.

The V gene is TRBV6-5, the J gene TRBJ1-2; 8 positions match TRBD1. With 8 bases clipped from V and 2 bases from J, the junction kept 7 bases outside the gene matches. Germline CDR1 reads MNHEY; CDR2 reads SVGAGI. The CDR3 is 14 amino acids. The CDR3 sequence: CASSAGGANYGYTF. In nucleotides, the CDR3 is TGTGCCAGCTCCGCAGGGGGCGCAAACTATGGCTACACCTTC.